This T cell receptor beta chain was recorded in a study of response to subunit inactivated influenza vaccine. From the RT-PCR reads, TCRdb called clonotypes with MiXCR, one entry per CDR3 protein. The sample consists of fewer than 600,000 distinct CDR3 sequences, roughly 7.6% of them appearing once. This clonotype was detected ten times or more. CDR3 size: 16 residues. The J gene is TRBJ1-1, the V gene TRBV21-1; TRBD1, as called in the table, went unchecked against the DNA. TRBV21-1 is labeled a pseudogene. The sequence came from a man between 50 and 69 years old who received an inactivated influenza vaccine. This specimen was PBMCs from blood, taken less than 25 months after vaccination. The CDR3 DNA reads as TGTGCCAGCAGCCCCACCGGGCAGGAGAAAAACACTGAAGCTTTCTTT. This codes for CASSPTGQEKNTEAFF.